Each of the 14 T cell receptor beta chains below was sequenced from the same sample in a study of blood T cell repertoires in COVID-19. TCRdb's table, derived via immunoSEQ multiplex PCR, lists solely in-frame clones and lacks some. Altogether about 40,000 clones are present, approximately 88% being singletons, with the ten largest covering around 0.43%. The material sequenced was peripheral blood. The receptor source for this set is a human donor in a cohort sampled during active COVID-19.

The rearrangement joins TRBV3-1 (or the pseudogene TRBV3-2) to TRBJ2-7; no clear D gene. V shed 0 bases and J shed 0 bases, with 6 bases lying between them. The CDR3 has 14 residues. CDR1 and CDR2 from the germline V gene are LGHDT and YNNKEL (reference sequence). CDR3 in amino acids: CASSQDPGSYEQYF. DNA for the CDR3: TGTGCCAGCAGCCAAGATCCGGGCTCCTACGAGCAGTACTTC.

The chain is built from TRBV10-3 and TRBJ2-7, with TRBD1 matching over 10 bases. The germline V gene encodes CDR1 ENHRY and CDR2 SYGVKD. This CDR3 comprises 14 residues. V lost 4 bases to trimming and J lost 0 bases; unmatched junction nucleotides: 0. CDR3 in DNA: TGTGCCATCAGTGGGACAGGGGGCTCCTACGAGCAGTACTTC. It codes for CAISGTGGSYEQYF.

The V and J genes are TRBV2 and TRBJ1-6; D is possibly TRBD1 (5 bases). The CDR3 is 14 residues long. Germline-derived CDR1 and CDR2 are SNHLY and FYNNEI. V was trimmed by 4 bases and J by 10 bases, leaving 14 bases between them. CDR3 sequence: CASSVSRENSPLHF. The DNA of the CDR3 is TGTGCCAGCAGTGTGTCCAGGGAAAACTCACCCCTCCACTTT.

V gene TRBV5-4 combines with J gene TRBJ1-4; D is unclear. V lost 4 bases and J 8 bases, leaving 12 bases between the germline ends. The germline gives CDR1 SGHNT, CDR2 YYREEE (reference sequence). This CDR3 comprises 13 residues. The CDR3 is CASSPGFGEKLFF. In DNA form, the CDR3 reads TGTGCCAGCAGCCCGGGTTTTGGAGAAAAACTGTTTTTT.

The chain uses TRBV6-5 and TRBJ1-1, with 7 nucleotides matching TRBD1. Germline V CDR1 and CDR2: MNHEY, SVGAGI. CDR3 length: 14 amino acids. After removal of 5 bases from V and 1 base from J, the junction contained 4 bases not matched to a gene. In DNA form, the CDR3 reads TGTGCCAGCAGTCTCAGGACAGGGAACACTGAAGCTTTCTTT. It codes for CASSLRTGNTEAFF.

The V call is TRBV29-1, the J call TRBJ2-7; possible D gene TRBD2, 6 bases. There are 14 residues in the CDR3. The V end was cut by 0 bases, the J end by 2 bases, with 11 bases between. Germline V gives CDR1 SQVTM, CDR2 ANQGSEA. CDR3 in DNA: TGCAGCGTTGAAGATTTCGGGGAGGCCTACGAGCAGTACTTC. Translating it yields CSVEDFGEAYEQYF.

The chain couples TRBV6-1 to TRBJ1-5, with TRBD1 matching 7 bases. Per germline, CDR1 MNHNS and CDR2 SASEGT. There are 16 residues in the CDR3. V lost 2 bases to trimming and J lost 4 bases; unmatched junction nucleotides: 8. CDR3 in amino acids: CASSEPGQLRNQPQHF. The DNA of the CDR3 is TGTGCCAGCAGTGAACCGGGACAGTTAAGGAATCAGCCCCAGCATTTT.

The V call is TRBV2, the J call TRBJ1-6; D uncertain. This CDR3 is 15 amino acids long. The V gene's germline CDR1 is SNHLY and CDR2 FYNNEI. Trimming stripped 5 bases from V and 9 bases from J, with 17 bases between. The DNA for the CDR3 is TGTGCCAGCAGTTATAGGACGGGATCGGGTTCACCCCTCCACTTT. Its translation is CASSYRTGSGSPLHF.

The chain recombines TRBV19 with TRBJ1-4; D is possibly TRBD1 (5 bases). The ends were cut back, 7 bases at V and 7 bases at J, with 37 bases in the middle. CDR3 size: 21 residues. In germline, CDR1 is LNHDA, CDR2 SQIVND (reference sequence). The CDR3 protein is CASTPSSWGADSPITGEKLFF. CDR3 nucleotide sequence: TGTGCCAGTACCCCCTCTTCATGGGGCGCAGATTCACCCATAACCGGTGAAAAACTGTTTTTT.

This sequence joins TRBV5-1 and TRBJ2-7; 9 bases agree with TRBD1. Trimming removed 4 bases from V and 1 base from J; junction bases left unmatched: 9. Looked up from germline, CDR1 is SGHRS and CDR2 is YFSETQ. The CDR3 extends over 16 amino acids. CDR3 region: CASSMNPGQGSYEQYF. The CDR3 nucleotides are TGCGCCAGCAGCATGAACCCGGGACAGGGTTCCTACGAGCAGTACTTC.

This chain uses TRBV7-2 with TRBJ1-6; 7 positions agree with TRBD1. Germline-derived CDR1 and CDR2 are SGHTA and FQGNSA. The CDR3 covers 14 residues. Losses at the gene ends were 1 base for V and 10 bases for J; bases not matched to a gene: 4. CDR3 DNA: TGTGCCAGCAGCTTAGGACAGGGTGTCTCACCCCTCCACTTT. The encoded protein is CASSLGQGVSPLHF.

The chain has TRBV5-1 and TRBJ2-7; D may be TRBD1 (6 bases). Per the germline V gene, CDR1 is SGHRS and CDR2 is YFSETQ. Trimming left V 5 bases short and J 4 bases short, with 19 bases between. The CDR3 loop spans 15 amino acids. The CDR3 sequence is CASSPPRTATYEQYF. For the CDR3, the DNA is TGCGCCAGCAGTCCACCCAGGACAGCCACTTACGAGCAGTACTTC.

J is TRBJ1-1 and V is TRBV19; the D gene is possibly TRBD1 (5 bases). This CDR3 region has 16 residues. V was pared by 1 base and J by 0 bases, with 12 bases between. The germline V gene encodes CDR1 LNHDA and CDR2 SQIVND (reference sequence). The CDR3 sequence is CASSIGKGLLNTEAFF. The CDR3 DNA sequence: TGTGCCAGTAGTATAGGTAAGGGGCTCCTGAACACTGAAGCTTTCTTT.

The chain employs TRBV10-2 and TRBJ1-1; possibly TRBD1 for D (5 bases). CDR3 length: 12 amino acids. Per germline, CDR1 WSHSY and CDR2 SAAADI. V was trimmed by 5 bases and J by 11 bases, leaving 15 bases between them. CDR3 residues: CASSTLGQRAFF. CDR3 DNA sequence: TGCGCCAGCAGTACCTTGGGGCAGAGGGCTTTCTTT.